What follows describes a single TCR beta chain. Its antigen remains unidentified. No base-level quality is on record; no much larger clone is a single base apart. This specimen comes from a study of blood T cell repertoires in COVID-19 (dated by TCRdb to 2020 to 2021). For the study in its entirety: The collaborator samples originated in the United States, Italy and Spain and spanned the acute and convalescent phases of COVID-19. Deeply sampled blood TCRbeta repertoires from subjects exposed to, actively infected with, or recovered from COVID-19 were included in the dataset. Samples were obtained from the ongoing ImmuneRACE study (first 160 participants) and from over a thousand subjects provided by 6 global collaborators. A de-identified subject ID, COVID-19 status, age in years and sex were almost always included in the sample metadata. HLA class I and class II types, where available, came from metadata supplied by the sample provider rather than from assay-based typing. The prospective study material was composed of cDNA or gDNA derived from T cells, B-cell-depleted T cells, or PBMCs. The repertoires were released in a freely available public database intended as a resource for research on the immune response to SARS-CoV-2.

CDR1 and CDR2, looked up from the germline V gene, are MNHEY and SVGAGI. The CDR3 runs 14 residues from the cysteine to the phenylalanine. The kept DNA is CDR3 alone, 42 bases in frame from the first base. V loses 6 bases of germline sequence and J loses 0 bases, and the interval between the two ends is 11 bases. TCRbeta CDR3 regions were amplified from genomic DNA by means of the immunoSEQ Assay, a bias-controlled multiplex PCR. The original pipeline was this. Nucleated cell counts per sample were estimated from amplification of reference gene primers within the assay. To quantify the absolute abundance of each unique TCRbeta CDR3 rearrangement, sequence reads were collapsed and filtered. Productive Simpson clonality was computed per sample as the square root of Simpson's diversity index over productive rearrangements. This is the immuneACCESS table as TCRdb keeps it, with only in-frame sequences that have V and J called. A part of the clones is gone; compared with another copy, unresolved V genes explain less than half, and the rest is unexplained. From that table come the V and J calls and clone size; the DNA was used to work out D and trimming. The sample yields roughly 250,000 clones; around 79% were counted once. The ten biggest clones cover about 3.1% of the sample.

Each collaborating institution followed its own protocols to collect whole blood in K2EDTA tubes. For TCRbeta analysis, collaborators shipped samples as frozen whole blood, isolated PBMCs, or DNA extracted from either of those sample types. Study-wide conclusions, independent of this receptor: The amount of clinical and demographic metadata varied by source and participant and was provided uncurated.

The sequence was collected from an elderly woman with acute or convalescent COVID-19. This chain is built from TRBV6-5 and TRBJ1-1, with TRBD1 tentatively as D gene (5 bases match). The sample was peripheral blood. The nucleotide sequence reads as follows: TGTGCCAGCAGCTTGACAGTTATGAACACTGAAGCTTTCTTT. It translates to CASSLTVMNTEAFF.